This TCR beta chain was recovered during a study of OX40 agonist ivuxolimab in advanced cancers. In the study overall: Ivuxolimab, an antibody that agonizes OX40 (CD134), was administered to the patients. Aged roughly 23 to 79 with a mean of about 60 years, they were approximately 80% male.

Study-wide points: The average count of expanded clones was higher among CD8+ T cells than among CD4+. Some nonresponders likewise displayed low normalized T-cell clonal expansion.

A note on this clone: Antigen unknown.

Only in-frame clones appear in the TCRdb table, and some are missing; sequencing was by immunoSEQ multiplex PCR. The profile shows about 8,900 clones, roughly 70% of them singletons. The CDR3 has 20 amino acids. CDR1 and CDR2 from the germline V gene are PRHDT and FYEKMQ (reference sequence). Trimming cost V 4 bases and J 1 base, with 23 bases left between them. The TCR was taken from an adult with an advanced solid tumor such as melanoma, head and neck, liver or kidney cancer. The chain couples TRBV13 to TRBJ2-6; perhaps D is TRBD1 or TRBD2 (7 bases each). Sequences were derived from CD4+ or CD8+ T cells sorted from blood, sampled in a trial of the OX40 agonist ivuxolimab. CDR3 region: CASSSSKTGEGQSGANVLTF. The DNA of the CDR3 is TGTGCCAGCAGCTCCTCCAAAACAGGGGAGGGTCAATCTGGGGCCAACGTCCTGACTTTC.